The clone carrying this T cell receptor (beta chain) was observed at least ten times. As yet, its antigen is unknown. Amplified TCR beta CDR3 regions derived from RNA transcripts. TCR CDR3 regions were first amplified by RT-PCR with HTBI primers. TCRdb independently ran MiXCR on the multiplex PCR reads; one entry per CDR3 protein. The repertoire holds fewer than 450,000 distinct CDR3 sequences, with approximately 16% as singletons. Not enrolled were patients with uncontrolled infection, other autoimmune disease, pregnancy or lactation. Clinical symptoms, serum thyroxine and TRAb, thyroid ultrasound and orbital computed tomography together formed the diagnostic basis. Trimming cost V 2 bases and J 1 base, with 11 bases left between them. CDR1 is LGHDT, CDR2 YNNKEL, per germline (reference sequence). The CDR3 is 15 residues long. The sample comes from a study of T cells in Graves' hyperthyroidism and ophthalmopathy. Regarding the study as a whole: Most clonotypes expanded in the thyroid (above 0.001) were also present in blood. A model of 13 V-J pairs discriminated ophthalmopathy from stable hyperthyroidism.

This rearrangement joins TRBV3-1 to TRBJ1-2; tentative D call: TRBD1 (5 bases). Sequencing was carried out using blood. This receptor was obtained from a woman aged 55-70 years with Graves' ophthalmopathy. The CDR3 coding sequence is TGTGCCAGCAGCCAATCAAACAGGATTAACTATGGCTACACCTTC. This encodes CASSQSNRINYGYTF.